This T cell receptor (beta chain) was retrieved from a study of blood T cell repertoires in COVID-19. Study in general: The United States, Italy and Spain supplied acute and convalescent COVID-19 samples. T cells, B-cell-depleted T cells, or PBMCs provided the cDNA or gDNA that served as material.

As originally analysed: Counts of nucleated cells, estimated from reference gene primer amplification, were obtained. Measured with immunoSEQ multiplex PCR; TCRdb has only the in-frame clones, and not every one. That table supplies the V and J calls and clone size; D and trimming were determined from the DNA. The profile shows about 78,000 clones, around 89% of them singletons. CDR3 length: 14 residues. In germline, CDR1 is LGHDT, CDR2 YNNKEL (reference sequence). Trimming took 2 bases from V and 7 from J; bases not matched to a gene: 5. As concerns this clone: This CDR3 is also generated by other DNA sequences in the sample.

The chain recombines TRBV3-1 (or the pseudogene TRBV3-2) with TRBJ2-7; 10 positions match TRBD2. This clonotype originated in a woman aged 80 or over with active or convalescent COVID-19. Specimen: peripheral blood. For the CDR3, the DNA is TGTGCCAGCAGCCAACTAGCGGGAGTGTATGAGCAGTACTTC. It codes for CASSQLAGVYEQYF.